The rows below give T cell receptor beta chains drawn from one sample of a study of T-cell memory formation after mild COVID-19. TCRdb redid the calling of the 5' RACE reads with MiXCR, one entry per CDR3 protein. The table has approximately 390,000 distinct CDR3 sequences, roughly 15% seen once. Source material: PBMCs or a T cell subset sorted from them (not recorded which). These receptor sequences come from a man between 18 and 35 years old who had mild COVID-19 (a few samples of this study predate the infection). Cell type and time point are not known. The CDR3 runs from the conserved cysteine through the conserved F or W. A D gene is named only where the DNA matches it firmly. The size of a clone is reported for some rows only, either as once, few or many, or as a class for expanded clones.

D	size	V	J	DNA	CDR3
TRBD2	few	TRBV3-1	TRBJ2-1	TGTGCCAGCAGCCCCGGACTAGCGGGTTTCCATGAGCAGTTCTTC	CASSPGLAGFHEQFF
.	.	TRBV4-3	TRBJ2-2	TGCGCCAGCAGCCAAAAACAGGGCACGAACACCGGGGAGCTGTTTTTT	CASSQKQGTNTGELFF
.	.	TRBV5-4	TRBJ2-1	TGTGCCAGCAGCATCGCTGGCGGGCACAATGAGCAGTTCTTC	CASSIAGGHNEQFF
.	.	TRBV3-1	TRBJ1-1	TGTGCCAGCAGCCAAGAGGGGGGAGGCACTGAAGCTTTCTTT	CASSQEGGGTEAFF
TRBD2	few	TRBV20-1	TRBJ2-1	TGCAGTGCTAGAGATCGAGCGGGGGGGCCGAGTGAGCAGTTCTTC	CSARDRAGGPSEQFF
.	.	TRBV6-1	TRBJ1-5	TGTGCCAGCAGGGGGGAAACGGGACAGCCCCAGCATTTT	CASRGETGQPQHF
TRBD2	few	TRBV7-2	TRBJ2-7	TGTGCCAGCAGCTTAGGGCTAGCGGGTAACTACGAGCAGTACTTC	CASSLGLAGNYEQYF
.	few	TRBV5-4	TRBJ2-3	TGTGCCAGCAGCTTGGAAGGCTGGAGGAACACAGATACGCAGTATTTT	CASSLEGWRNTDTQYF
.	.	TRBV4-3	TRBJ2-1	TGCGCCAGCAGCCAAGGGTGGCGAGCGTACAATGAGCAGTTCTTC	CASSQGWRAYNEQFF
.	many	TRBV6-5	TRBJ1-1	TGTGCCAGCAGTTACTCAAAGGGGGGGGCCCACACTGAAGCTTTCTTT	CASSYSKGGAHTEAFF
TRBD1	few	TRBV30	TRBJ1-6	TGTGCCTGGGACCCGGGACAGCGAGGGAATTCACCCCTCCACTTT	CAWDPGQRGNSPLHF
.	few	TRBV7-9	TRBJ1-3	TGTGCCAGCAGCTACGAGGTGACTGGAAACACCATATATTTT	CASSYEVTGNTIYF
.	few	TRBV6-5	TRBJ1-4	TGTGCCAGCAGTGTCGCCTTCTTTGAAAAACTGTTTTTT	CASSVAFFEKLFF
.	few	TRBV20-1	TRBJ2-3	TGCAGTGCCACGAGGGTTGGTACAGATACGCAGTATTTT	CSATRVGTDTQYF
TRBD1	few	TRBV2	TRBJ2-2	TGTGCCAGCAGCGGGACAGGGGGCGCGAGAGCCGGGGAGCTGTTTTTT	CASSGTGGARAGELFF
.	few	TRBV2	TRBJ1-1	TGTGCCAGCAGTGAAAGGGGCACTGAAGCTTTCTTT	CASSERGTEAFF
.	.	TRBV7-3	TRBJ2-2	TGTGCCAGCAGCTCGAAGAACACCGGGGAGCTGTTTTTT	CASSSKNTGELFF
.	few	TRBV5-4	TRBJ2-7	TGTGCCAGCAGCTCGGCCCTCAATCCCTACGAGCAGTACTTC	CASSSALNPYEQYF
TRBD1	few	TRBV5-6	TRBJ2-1	TGTGCCAGCAGCTTCGGGGACAGGTTCTCCTACAATGAGCAGTTCTTC	CASSFGDRFSYNEQFF
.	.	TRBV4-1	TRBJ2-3	TGCGCCAGCAGCAACCCCGTGGGACTCCTATCTACAGATACGCAGTATTTT	CASSNPVGLLSTDTQYF
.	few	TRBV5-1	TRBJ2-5	TGCGCCAGCAGCTTGGGGTTCGGGGGCACACAAGAGACCCAGTACTTC	CASSLGFGGTQETQYF
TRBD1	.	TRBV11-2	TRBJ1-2	TGTGCCAGCAGCTCTCTTCGGGACAGGGGGTTTCATGGCTACACCTTC	CASSSLRDRGFHGYTF
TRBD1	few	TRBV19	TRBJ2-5	TGTGCCAGTAGTATGCTGGGACAGCAAGAGACCCAGTACTTC	CASSMLGQQETQYF
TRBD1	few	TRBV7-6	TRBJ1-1	TGTGCCAGCAGCTTGGCCGGGACAGGGGGGGCCACTGAAGCTTTCTTT	CASSLAGTGGATEAFF
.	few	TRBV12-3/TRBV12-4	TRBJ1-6	TGTGCCAGCGGTTTGGGACCCCATAATTCACCCCTCCACTTT	CASGLGPHNSPLHF
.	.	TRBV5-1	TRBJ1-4	TGCGCCAGCACCTTAAACGGGGCTCGGGGTGAAAAACTGTTTTTT	CASTLNGARGEKLFF
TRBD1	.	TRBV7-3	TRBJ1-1	TGTGCCAGCAGCTTAACGGGGACAGGGGGCACTGAAGCTTTCTTT	CASSLTGTGGTEAFF
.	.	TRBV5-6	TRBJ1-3	TGTGCCAGCAGTTCCGGGCCATTTAACACCATATATTTT	CASSSGPFNTIYF
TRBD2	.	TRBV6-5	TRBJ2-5	TGTGCCAGCTGGGCGGGGGTCTACCAAGAGACCCAGTACTTC	CASWAGVYQETQYF
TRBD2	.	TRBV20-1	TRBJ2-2	TGCAGTGCCTCGGGACTAGCGGGGGGAGGGACCGGGGAGCTGTTTTTT	CSASGLAGGGTGELFF
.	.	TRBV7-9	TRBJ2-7	TGTGCCAGCAGCTTTCCCGGTGGAGGGGAGCAGTACTTC	CASSFPGGGEQYF
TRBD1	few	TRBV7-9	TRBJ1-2	TGTGCCAGCAGCTGGACAGGGCTCGACGGCTACACCTTC	CASSWTGLDGYTF
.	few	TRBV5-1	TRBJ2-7	TGCTCCCCGTGGGGCTACGAGCAGTACTTC	CSPWGYEQYF
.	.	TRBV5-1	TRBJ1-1	TGCGCCAGCAGCCCCGCAAACAGGGCTGGTGGGAACACTGAAGCTTTCTTT	CASSPANRAGGNTEAFF
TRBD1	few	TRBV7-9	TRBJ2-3	TGTGCCAGCAAACAGGGGGTCACAGATACGCAGTATTTT	CASKQGVTDTQYF
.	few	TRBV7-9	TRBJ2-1	TGTGCCAGCAGCGGCCCCCAGGAGCAGTTCTTC	CASSGPQEQFF
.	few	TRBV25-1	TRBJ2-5	TGTGCCAGCACCGGACTACCGGAGACCCAGTACTTC	CASTGLPETQYF
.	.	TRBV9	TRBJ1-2	TGTGCCAGCAAACCCCTAGAGACCCGAGACTATGGCTACACCTTC	CASKPLETRDYGYTF
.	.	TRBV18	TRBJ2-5	TGTGCAAGCTCACCACCTGGGCGGTACCAAGAGACCCAGTACTTC	CASSPPGRYQETQYF
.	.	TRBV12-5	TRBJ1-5	TGTGCTAGTGGCCCAGGGGTTCAGCCCCAGCATTTT	CASGPGVQPQHF
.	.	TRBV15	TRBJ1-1	TGTGCCACCAGCAGTTCCACAGGGCCCCTAGAAGCTTTCTTT	CATSSSTGPLEAFF
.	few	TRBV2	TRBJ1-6	TGTGCCAGCAGTGCATCAGGGAATTACTATAATTCACCCCTCCACTTT	CASSASGNYYNSPLHF
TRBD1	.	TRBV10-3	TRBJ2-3	TGTGCCATCAGTGAGTCGATAGGAAGGGGGCGGAGAGATACGCAGTATTTT	CAISESIGRGRRDTQYF
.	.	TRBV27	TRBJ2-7	TGTGCCAGCAGTTCCACCCTCCGAACGGGCGTATCCTACGAGCAGTACTTC	CASSSTLRTGVSYEQYF
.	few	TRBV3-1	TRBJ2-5	TGTGCCAGCAGCCTCCTTCTGGTCTCGGGACGCCAAGAGACCCAGTACTTC	CASSLLLVSGRQETQYF
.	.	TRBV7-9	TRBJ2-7	TGTGCCAGCAGCCCGAACACCTACGAGCAGTACTTC	CASSPNTYEQYF
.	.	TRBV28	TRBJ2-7	TGTGCCGGGTCGCGCGGAGACAGGCTACACGAGCAGTACTTC	CAGSRGDRLHEQYF
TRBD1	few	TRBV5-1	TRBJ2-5	TGCGCCAGCAGCACTGGAAGGGACAGGGGGCTGGAGACCCAGTACTTC	CASSTGRDRGLETQYF
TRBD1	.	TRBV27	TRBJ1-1	TGTGCCAGCAGGGGACAGGGTATGAACACTGAAGCTTTCTTT	CASRGQGMNTEAFF
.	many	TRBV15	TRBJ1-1	TGTGCCACCAGCTCAGGGCCCCTGTCGGATGCTTTCTTT	CATSSGPLSDAFF
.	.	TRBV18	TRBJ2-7	TGTGCCAGCTCACCCACCTGGAGCAGGGACGGCGAGCAGTACTTC	CASSPTWSRDGEQYF
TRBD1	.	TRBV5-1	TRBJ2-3	TGCGCCAGCGGCCAGGGGGCGCAGGGCACAGATACGCAGTATTTT	CASGQGAQGTDTQYF
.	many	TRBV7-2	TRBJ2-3	TGTGCCAGCAGCTTAGTGGGGCCACAGGGCACAGATACGCAGTATTTT	CASSLVGPQGTDTQYF